This T cell receptor (beta chain) derives from a study of control samples from healthy donors and cancer patients. Clones were read by immunoSEQ multiplex PCR, and TCRdb kept only the in-frame ones, dropping some. The data hold about 86,000 clones, with around 94% observed a single time. Looked up from germline, CDR1 is SGDLS and CDR2 is YYNGEE. The trim removed 3 bases at V and 3 bases at J, leaving 11 bases unmatched. The length of the CDR3 is 17 residues. The source of this sequence is a woman aged 18 to 35 in good health. The J gene is TRBJ2-5, the V gene TRBV9; TRBD2 matches at 10 bases. Sequencing input: blood. The CDR3: CASSASVLAGIKETQYF. In nucleotides, the CDR3 is TGTGCCAGCAGCGCCTCTGTACTAGCGGGAATCAAAGAGACCCAGTACTTC.